This T cell receptor (beta chain) appears in the sequencing data of a study of T cell responses to AZD1222 COVID-19 vaccine. Study conclusions and caveats: Nearly half of spike-specific TCRs reportedly go after variant regions that carry no mutations. Dominant CD4 TCR responses targeted spike regions 160-218 and 743-854. Donors in the cohort were predominantly white British and more often female, and clonal diversity was possibly underestimated. Sampling that yielded the repertoires occurred only after the peak T cell response.

CDR3 length: 15 amino acids. With V trimmed by 2 bases and J by 4 bases, 4 bases remained unmatched. Germline assignment: CDR1 MNHEY and CDR2 SVGAGI. This table comes from immunoSEQ multiplex PCR, and its TCRdb copy is limited to in-frame clones, with some not included. The top ten clones hold less than 2% of a sample with 140,000 to 150,000 clones, approximately 91% of them seen once. Comment on this clone: The antigen is undetermined.

The clonotype was recovered from an adult who received the AZD1222 COVID-19 vaccine. Source: peripheral blood, taken 28 days after the second AZD1222 dose. This sequence joins TRBV6-5 and TRBJ2-7, with 11 positions matching TRBD1. CDR3 in DNA: TGTGCCAGCAGTTACCAAGGACAGGGGGCGTACGAGCAGTACTTC. Amino acid sequence: CASSYQGQGAYEQYF.